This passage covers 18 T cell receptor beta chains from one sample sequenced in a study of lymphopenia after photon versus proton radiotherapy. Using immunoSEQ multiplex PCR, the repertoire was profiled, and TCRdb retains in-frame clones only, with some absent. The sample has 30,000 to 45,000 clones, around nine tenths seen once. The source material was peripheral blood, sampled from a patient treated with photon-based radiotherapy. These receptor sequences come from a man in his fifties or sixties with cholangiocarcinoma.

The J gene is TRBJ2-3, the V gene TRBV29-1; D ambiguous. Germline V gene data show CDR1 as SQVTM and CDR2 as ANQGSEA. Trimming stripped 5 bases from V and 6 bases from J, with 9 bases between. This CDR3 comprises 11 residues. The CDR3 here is CSVTRLDTQYF. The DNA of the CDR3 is TGCAGCGTTACTCGATTGGATACGCAGTATTTT.

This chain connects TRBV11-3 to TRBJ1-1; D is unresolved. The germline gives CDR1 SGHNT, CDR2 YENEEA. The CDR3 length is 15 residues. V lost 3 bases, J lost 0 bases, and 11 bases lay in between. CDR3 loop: CASSFTDLMNTEAFF. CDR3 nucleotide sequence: TGTGCCAGCAGCTTTACCGACCTGATGAACACTGAAGCTTTCTTT.

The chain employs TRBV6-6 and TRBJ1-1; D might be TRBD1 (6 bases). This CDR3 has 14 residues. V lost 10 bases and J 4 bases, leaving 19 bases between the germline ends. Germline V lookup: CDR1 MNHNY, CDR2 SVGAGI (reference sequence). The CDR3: CATTRDTTGTEAFF. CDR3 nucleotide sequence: TGTGCCACTACCCGGGACACCACCGGCACTGAAGCTTTCTTT.

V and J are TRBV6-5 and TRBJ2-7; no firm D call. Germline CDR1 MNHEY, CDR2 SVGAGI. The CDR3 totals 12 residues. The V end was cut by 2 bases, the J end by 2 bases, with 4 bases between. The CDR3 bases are TGTGCCAGCAGTTACATCGCCTACGAGCAGTACTTC. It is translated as CASSYIAYEQYF.

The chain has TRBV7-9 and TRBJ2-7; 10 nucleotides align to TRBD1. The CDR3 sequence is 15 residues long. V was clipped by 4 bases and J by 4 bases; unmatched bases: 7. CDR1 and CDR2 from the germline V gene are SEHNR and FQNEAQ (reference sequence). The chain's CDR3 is CASSSPGQGSYEQYF. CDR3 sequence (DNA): TGTGCCAGCAGCTCTCCGGGACAGGGGTCATACGAGCAGTACTTC.

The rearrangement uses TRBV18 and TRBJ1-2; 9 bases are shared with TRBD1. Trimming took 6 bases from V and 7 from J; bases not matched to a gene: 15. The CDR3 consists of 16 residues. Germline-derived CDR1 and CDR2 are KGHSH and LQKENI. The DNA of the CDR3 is TGTGCCAGCTCGCCAGAAGGACAGGGGTTAGGGACTGGCTACACCTTC. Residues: CASSPEGQGLGTGYTF.

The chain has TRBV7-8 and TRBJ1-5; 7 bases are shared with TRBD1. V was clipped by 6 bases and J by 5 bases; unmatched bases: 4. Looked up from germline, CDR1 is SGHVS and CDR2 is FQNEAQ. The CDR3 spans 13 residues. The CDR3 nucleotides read TGTGCCAGCAGATCGGGACAGTATCAGCCCCAGCATTTT. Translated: CASRSGQYQPQHF.

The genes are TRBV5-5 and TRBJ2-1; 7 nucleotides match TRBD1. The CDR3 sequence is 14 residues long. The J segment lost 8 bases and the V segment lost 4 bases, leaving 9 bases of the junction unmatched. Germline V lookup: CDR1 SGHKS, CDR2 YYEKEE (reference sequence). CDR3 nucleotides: TGTGCCAGCAGCCCTTTGACAGGGTCGGATGAGCAGTTCTTC. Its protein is CASSPLTGSDEQFF. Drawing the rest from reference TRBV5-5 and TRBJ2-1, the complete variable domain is DAGVTQSPTHLIKTRGQQVTLRCSPISGHKSVSWYQQVLGQGPQFIFQYYEKEERGRGNFPDRFSARQFPNYSSELNVNALLLGDSALYLCASSPLTGSDEQFFGPGTRLTVL.

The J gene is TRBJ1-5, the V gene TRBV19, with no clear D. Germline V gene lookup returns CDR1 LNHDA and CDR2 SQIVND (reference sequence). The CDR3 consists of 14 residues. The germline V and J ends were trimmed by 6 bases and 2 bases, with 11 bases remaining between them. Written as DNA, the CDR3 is TGTGCCAGTAGATCCCCGGGTGGCAATCAGCCCCAGCATTTT. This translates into CASRSPGGNQPQHF.

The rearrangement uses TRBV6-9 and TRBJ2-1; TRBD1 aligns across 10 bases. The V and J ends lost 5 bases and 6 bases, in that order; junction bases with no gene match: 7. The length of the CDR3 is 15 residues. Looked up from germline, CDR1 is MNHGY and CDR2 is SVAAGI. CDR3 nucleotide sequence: TGTGCCAGCAGTCCGACAGGGGGCGGTTTCAATGAGCAGTTCTTC. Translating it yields CASSPTGGGFNEQFF.

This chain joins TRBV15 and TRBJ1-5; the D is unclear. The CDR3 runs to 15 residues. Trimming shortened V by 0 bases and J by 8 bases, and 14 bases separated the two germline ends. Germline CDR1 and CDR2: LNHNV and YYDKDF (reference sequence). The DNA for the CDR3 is TGTGCCACCAGCAGAGATCTCAGCTCTATCGAGCCCCAGCATTTT. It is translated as CATSRDLSSIEPQHF.

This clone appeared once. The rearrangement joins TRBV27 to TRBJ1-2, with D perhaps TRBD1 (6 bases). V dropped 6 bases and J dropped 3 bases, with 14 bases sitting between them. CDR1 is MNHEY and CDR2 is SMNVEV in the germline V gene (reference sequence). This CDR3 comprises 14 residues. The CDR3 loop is CASRRGGVYYGYTF. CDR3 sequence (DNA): TGTGCCAGCAGAAGGGGGGGCGTTTACTATGGCTACACCTTC.

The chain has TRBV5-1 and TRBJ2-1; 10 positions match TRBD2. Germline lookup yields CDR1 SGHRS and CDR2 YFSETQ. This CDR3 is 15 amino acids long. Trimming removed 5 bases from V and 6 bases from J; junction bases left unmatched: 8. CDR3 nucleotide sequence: TGCGCCAGCAGTCAAACTAGCGGGATAGGCAATGAGCAGTTCTTC. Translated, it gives CASSQTSGIGNEQFF.

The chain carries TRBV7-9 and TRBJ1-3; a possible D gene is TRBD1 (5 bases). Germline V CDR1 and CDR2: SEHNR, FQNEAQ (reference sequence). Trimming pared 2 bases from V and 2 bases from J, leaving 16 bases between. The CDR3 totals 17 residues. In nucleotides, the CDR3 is TGTGCCAGCAGCTTAAGCACCCGTCGGGGGACTGGAAACACCATATATTTT. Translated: CASSLSTRRGTGNTIYF.

The CDR3 protein is CASSSGATRGETQYF. CDR3 bases: TGTGCCAGCAGCTCCGGGGCGACGCGGGGAGAGACCCAGTACTTC. The chain recombines TRBV7-3 with TRBJ2-5; D may be TRBD2 (6 bases). The germline CDR1 and CDR2 sequences are SGHTA and FQGTGA. Between the trimmed V and J ends, which lost 4 bases and 4 bases, there was a span of 16 bases. This CDR3 contains 15 residues.

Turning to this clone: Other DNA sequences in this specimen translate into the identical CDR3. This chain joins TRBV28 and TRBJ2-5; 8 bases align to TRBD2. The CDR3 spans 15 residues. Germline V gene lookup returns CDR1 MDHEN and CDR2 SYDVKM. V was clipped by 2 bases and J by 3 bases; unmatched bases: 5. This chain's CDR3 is CASSLGGAGEETQYF. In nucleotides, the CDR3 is TGTGCCAGCAGTTTAGGTGGAGCGGGAGAAGAGACCCAGTACTTC.

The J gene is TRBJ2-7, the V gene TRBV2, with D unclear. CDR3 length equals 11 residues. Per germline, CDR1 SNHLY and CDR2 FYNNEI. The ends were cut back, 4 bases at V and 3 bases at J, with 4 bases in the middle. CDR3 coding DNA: TGTGCCAGCAGTGCCTTCTACGAGCAGTACTTC. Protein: CASSAFYEQYF.

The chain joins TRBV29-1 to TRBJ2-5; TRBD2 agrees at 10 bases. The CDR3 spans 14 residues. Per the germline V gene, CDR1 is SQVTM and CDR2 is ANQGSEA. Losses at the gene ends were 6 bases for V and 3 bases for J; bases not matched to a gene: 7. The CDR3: CSVPAGGQKETQYF. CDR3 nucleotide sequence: TGCAGCGTCCCAGCGGGAGGGCAGAAAGAGACCCAGTACTTC.